This T cell receptor (beta chain) was documented in a study of CD8 T cells in Susac syndrome. Reverse transcription used about 0.45 to 1 ug RNA and random hexamers. Each CDR3 protein is one row after TCRdb ran MiXCR on the immunoSEQ multiplex PCR reads. The table shows 150,000 to 200,000 distinct CDR3 sequences, with approximately 93% occurring only once. The sequenced target, TCR beta, came from blood CD8+ and CD4+ T cells. Negative magnetic isolation gave CD8+ and CD4+ cells; FACS enriched CD8+ TEMRA. Trimming at V came to 8 bases and at J to 4 bases, leaving 8 bases not matched to a gene. CDR3 length: 15 amino acids. The germline V gene has CDR1 LNHDA and CDR2 SQIVND (reference sequence).

This sequence joins TRBV19 and TRBJ2-6, with 7 bases matching TRBD1. Sequencing was done on a sample of CD4+ T cells from PBMCs. The receptor comes from a human donor with multiple sclerosis. The CDR3: CASQQGFLGANVLTF. The CDR3 nucleotides read TGTGCCAGTCAACAGGGGTTTCTAGGGGCCAACGTCCTGACTTTC.